These 29 T cell receptor beta chains were all obtained from the same sample, sequenced in a study of tumor-infiltrating lymphocytes in localized non-small cell lung cancer. Some clones are missing from TCRdb's copy, which holds only in-frame ones; the method was immunoSEQ multiplex PCR. The sample gives about 7,400 clones, 70% to 80% of which show up once; around 4.9% is in the top ten. The source material was uninvolved lung tissue not adjacent to the tumor. The receptor source for this set is a human donor with non-small cell lung cancer.

This chain links TRBV7-8 with TRBJ2-7, with D possibly being TRBD1 (5 bases). The V gene lost 1 base and the J gene lost 2 bases, with 9 bases spanning the gap. This CDR3 is built from 14 residues. CDR1 is SGHVS, CDR2 FQNEAQ, per germline. The CDR3 nucleotides are TGTGCCAGCAGCTTAGAGGGGTTTACCTACGAGCAGTACTTC. This gives the protein CASSLEGFTYEQYF.

V usage is TRBV30 and J usage is TRBJ2-5; the D is unclear. This CDR3 has 14 amino acids. CDR1 is GTSNPN and CDR2 is SVGIG in the germline V gene (reference sequence). Trimming left V 2 bases short and J 4 bases short, with 14 bases between. The CDR3 DNA follows: TGTGCCTGGAGTACTGGCGTGGCAGCAGAGACCCAGTACTTC. Encoded protein: CAWSTGVAAETQYF.

This chain connects TRBV7-7 to TRBJ1-1; 9 bases are a match to TRBD1. There are 13 residues in the CDR3. Looked up from germline, CDR1 is SSHAT and CDR2 is FNYEAQ (reference sequence). V dropped 3 bases and J dropped 5; count of bases not matched to a gene: 1. In DNA, the CDR3 is TGTGCCAGCAGCTTGGACAGGGGAACTGAAGCTTTCTTT. Residues: CASSLDRGTEAFF.

The V call is TRBV28, the J call TRBJ1-1; D is unclear. The V gene's germline CDR1 is MDHEN and CDR2 SYDVKM. With 9 bases removed from V and 3 bases from J, the gap between germline ends came to 8 bases. There are 11 residues in the CDR3. CDR3 bases: TGTGCCAGTAATGGACACACTGAAGCTTTCTTT. It codes for CASNGHTEAFF.

This clone has just a few counts. The chain employs TRBV15 and TRBJ2-4; D ambiguous. This CDR3 has 15 amino acids. Deletions cut 0 bases from V and 0 bases from J, with 6 bases between. Per germline, CDR1 LNHNV and CDR2 YYDKDF (reference sequence). The CDR3 region is CATSRDGVAKNIQYF. CDR3 sequence (DNA): TGTGCCACCAGCAGAGATGGGGTAGCCAAAAACATTCAGTACTTC.

The rearrangement uses TRBV14 and TRBJ1-5, with D uncertain. Germline V gene lookup returns CDR1 SGHDN and CDR2 FVKESK. The CDR3 runs 18 residues. With 0 bases removed from V and 7 bases from J, the gap between germline ends came to 22 bases. The CDR3 DNA sequence: TGTGCCAGCAGCCAAGACCTATCTCGGCTTAAGGGCTACCAGCCCCAGCATTTT. Translated: CASSQDLSRLKGYQPQHF. Drawing the rest from reference TRBV14 and TRBJ1-5, the complete variable domain is EAGVTQFPSHSVIEKGQTVTLRCDPISGHDNLYWYRRVMGKEIKFLLHFVKESKQDESGMPNNRFLAERTGGTYSTLKVQPAELEDSGVYFCASSQDLSRLKGYQPQHFGDGTRLSIL.

This chain's CDR3 is CASSLTSGRAEQETQYF. The CDR3 region has the DNA TGTGCCAGCAGCTTGACTAGCGGGAGGGCTGAACAAGAGACCCAGTACTTC. The J gene is TRBJ2-5, the V gene TRBV5-6; 13 bases line up with TRBD2. CDR3 length: 17 amino acids. Trimming cost V 1 base and J 2 bases; bases outside gene matches: 5. Germline values: CDR1 SGHDT, CDR2 YYEEEE. The whole variable domain, filled in from reference TRBV5-6 and TRBJ2-5, reads DAGVTQSPTHLIKTRGQQVTLRCSPKSGHDTVSWYQQALGQGPQFIFQYYEEEERQRGNFPDRFSGHQFPNYSSELNVNALLLGDSALYLCASSLTSGRAEQETQYFGPGTRLLVL.

The genes are TRBV2 and TRBJ2-2; weak D call: TRBD1 (6 bases). The CDR3 loop spans 15 amino acids. The V and J ends lost 6 bases and 2 bases respectively, with 13 bases between them. Germline CDR1 and CDR2: SNHLY and FYNNEI. CDR3 residues: CASRRNRANTGELFF. The CDR3 DNA sequence: TGTGCCAGCAGAAGGAACAGGGCCAACACCGGGGAGCTGTTTTTT.

The chain uses TRBV6-5 and TRBJ2-7; D possibly uses TRBD1 or TRBD2 (5 bases each). Germline-derived CDR1 and CDR2 are MNHEY and SVGAGI. The CDR3 consists of 14 residues. V lost 6 bases, J lost 2 bases, and 14 bases lay in between. The CDR3 sequence is CASSLRDGPYEQYF. The CDR3 DNA reads as TGTGCCAGCAGCCTCCGGGACGGGCCCTACGAGCAGTACTTC.

The gene calls are TRBV5-4 and TRBJ1-3; no clear D. The CDR3 covers 13 residues. Germline CDR1 SGHNT, CDR2 YYREEE (reference sequence). Trimming took off 1 base at V and 4 bases at J, with 6 bases between the two ends. CDR3 sequence (DNA): TGTGCCAGCAGCTTGCGGCCGGGAAACACCATATATTTT. Its translation: CASSLRPGNTIYF.

This chain uses TRBV28 with TRBJ1-1; TRBD1 might be the D (6 bases). This CDR3 has 12 amino acids. Germline V CDR1 and CDR2: MDHEN, SYDVKM. V lost 3 bases to trimming and J lost 9 bases, with 11 bases between them. The CDR3: CASSFGGAQAFF. CDR3 nucleotide sequence: TGTGCCAGCAGTTTTGGGGGGGCGCAAGCTTTCTTT.

The chain has TRBV9 and TRBJ2-7; a possible D gene is TRBD2 (5 bases). The germline CDR1 and CDR2 sequences are SGDLS and YYNGEE. V lost 0 bases and J lost 6, with 13 bases in between. CDR3 size: 14 residues. The chain's CDR3 is CASSVATSGFEQYF. The CDR3 region has the DNA TGTGCCAGCAGCGTAGCTACGTCGGGGTTCGAGCAGTACTTC.

This clone was observed a handful of times. This chain links TRBV5-5 with TRBJ1-2; 10 bases are shared with TRBD1. The CDR3 totals 13 residues. Per germline, CDR1 SGHKS and CDR2 YYEKEE (reference sequence). The V and J ends lost 5 bases and 6 bases, in that order; junction bases with no gene match: 4. The DNA for the CDR3 is TGTGCCAGCAGGTCCGGGACAGGGGATGGCTACACCTTC. This codes for CASRSGTGDGYTF.

The J gene is TRBJ1-4, the V gene TRBV7-7; TRBD1 might be the D (6 bases). The CDR3 runs 15 residues. Germline loops: CDR1 SSHAT, CDR2 FNYEAQ (reference sequence). Trimming cost V 5 bases and J 5 bases, with 15 bases left between them. Here the CDR3 DNA reads TGTGCCAGCAGCGCTACCGGGACACCCAATGAAAAACTGTTTTTT. Protein: CASSATGTPNEKLFF.

The rearrangement joins TRBV28 to TRBJ1-2; 10 bases fit TRBD1. In germline, CDR1 is MDHEN, CDR2 SYDVKM. This CDR3 comprises 12 residues. V was pared by 7 bases and J by 6 bases, with 2 bases of the junction left unmatched. The CDR3 nucleotides are TGTGCCAGCACGGGGACAGGGGATGGCTACACCTTC. Its protein product is CASTGTGDGYTF.

This clone is medium-sized (0.01 to 0.1%) in the sample. This chain joins TRBV5-1 and TRBJ1-2; 10 bases fit TRBD1. The CDR3 totals 15 residues. The ends lost 2 bases at V and 4 bases at J; junction bases unmatched: 5. Germline CDR1 SGHRS, CDR2 YFSETQ. The CDR3 bases are TGCGCCAGCAGCTTAGGGACAGGGGTTATCTATGGCTACACCTTC. Amino acids: CASSLGTGVIYGYTF.

The rearrangement joins TRBV5-1 to TRBJ2-7, with 10 nucleotides matching TRBD1. The CDR3 is 15 amino acids. CDR1 SGHRS and CDR2 YFSETQ come from the germline V gene. V was clipped by 1 base and J by 3 bases; unmatched bases: 4. CDR3 nucleotides: TGCGCCAGCAGCTTGAGGACAGGGGGGGGCTACGAGCAGTACTTC. Translated: CASSLRTGGGYEQYF. Full variable domain (remainder filled in from reference TRBV5-1 and TRBJ2-7): KAGVTQTPRYLIKTRGQQVTLSCSPISGHRSVSWYQQTPGQGLQFLFEYFSETQRNKGNFPGRFSGRQFSNSRSEMNVSTLELGDSALYLCASSLRTGGGYEQYFGPGTRLTVT.

This sequence joins TRBV4-1 and TRBJ2-2, with D possibly matching TRBD2 (5 bases). The CDR3 contains 12 residues. Germline V CDR1 and CDR2: MGHRA, YSYEKL. Trimming left V 3 bases short and J 8 bases short, with 7 bases between. In DNA form, the CDR3 reads TGCGCCAGCAGCCAGAGGGAGGGGGAGCTGTTTTTT. Its translation is CASSQREGELFF.

The rearrangement joins TRBV28 to TRBJ2-5, with TRBD1 as a possible D gene (6 bases). The CDR3 is 13 residues long. Germline-derived CDR1 and CDR2 are MDHEN and SYDVKM. Deletions cut 6 bases from V and 5 bases from J, with 13 bases between. CDR3 bases: TGTGCCAGCAGCCGGGACAAAAGGGAGACCCAGTACTTC. It encodes CASSRDKRETQYF.

The chain is built from TRBV27 and TRBJ2-7, with D possibly being TRBD1 or TRBD2 (5 bases each). This CDR3 spans 15 amino acids. Between the trimmed V and J ends, which lost 2 bases and 2 bases, there was a span of 13 bases. Germline V gene data show CDR1 as MNHEY and CDR2 as SMNVEV (reference sequence). CDR3 amino acids: CASSLQGTPAYEQYF. The DNA for the CDR3 is TGTGCCAGCAGTTTACAAGGGACGCCTGCCTACGAGCAGTACTTC.

The rearrangement links TRBV30 to TRBJ2-3, with D possibly being TRBD1 or TRBD2 (5 bases each). V was shortened by 5 bases and J by 3 bases, with 12 bases between the two germline ends. This CDR3 comprises 13 residues. From germline, CDR1 is GTSNPN and CDR2 SVGIG (reference sequence). The CDR3 reads CAWQTGGTDTQYF. For the CDR3, the DNA is TGTGCCTGGCAGACTGGGGGAACAGATACGCAGTATTTT.

This clone was detected only a few times. The chain couples TRBV27 to TRBJ1-2, with TRBD1 matching 7 bases. Germline-derived CDR1 and CDR2 are MNHEY and SMNVEV (reference sequence). The CDR3 contains 13 residues. After removal of 6 bases from V and 4 bases from J, the junction contained 5 bases not matched to a gene. CDR3 sequence reads: CASRYGQAYGYTF. CDR3 bases: TGTGCCAGCAGATACGGACAGGCCTATGGCTACACCTTC.

This clone is deemed large. This chain connects TRBV14 to TRBJ1-2; 8 positions match TRBD1. This CDR3 has 16 residues. Per the germline V gene, CDR1 is SGHDN and CDR2 is FVKESK. After removal of 0 bases from V and 4 bases from J, the junction contained 7 bases not matched to a gene. The CDR3 coding sequence is TGTGCCAGCAGCCAAGAAGACAGGGGAGTGCTCTATGGCTACACCTTC. As protein: CASSQEDRGVLYGYTF.

The chain uses TRBV21-1 and TRBJ2-1. TRBV21-1 is noted as a pseudogene. The CDR3 runs to 14 residues. Here the CDR3 DNA reads TGTGCCAGCAGCGAACATCCGGTGGTAGAGATGCTGTTCTTC. This encodes CASSEHPVVEMLFF.

CDR3: CASSLMEGTEAFF. The CDR3 bases are TGTGCCAGCAGCCTAATGGAGGGAACTGAAGCTTTCTTT. The rearrangement joins TRBV14 to TRBJ1-1; D not certain. Trimming pared 4 bases from V and 5 bases from J, leaving 11 bases between. Germline V gene data show CDR1 as SGHDN and CDR2 as FVKESK. The CDR3 consists of 13 residues.

V gene TRBV5-6 combines with J gene TRBJ1-2, with D uncertain. This CDR3 is built from 11 residues. Per the germline V gene, CDR1 is SGHDT and CDR2 is YYEEEE. Trimming took off 3 bases at V and 6 bases at J, with 6 bases between the two ends. CDR3 coding DNA: TGTGCCAGCAGCTACGCGGATGGCTACACCTTC. It specifies CASSYADGYTF.

This clone appeared a few times. This chain links TRBV30 with TRBJ2-1, with 8 bases identical to TRBD2. From germline, CDR1 is GTSNPN and CDR2 SVGIG (reference sequence). V was pared by 1 base and J by 1 base, with 6 bases of the junction left unmatched. The CDR3 contains 16 residues. The CDR3 is CAWSAWIAGSYNEQFF. Written as DNA, the CDR3 is TGTGCCTGGAGTGCCTGGATAGCGGGGTCCTACAATGAGCAGTTCTTC.

The V call is TRBV30, the J call TRBJ1-1; TRBD1 might be the D (5 bases). Looked up from germline, CDR1 is GTSNPN and CDR2 is SVGIG (reference sequence). The CDR3 is 12 amino acids. The ends were cut back, 3 bases at V and 5 bases at J, with 10 bases in the middle. The CDR3 DNA follows: TGTGCCTGGAGGGGGGAGGGGACTGAAGCTTTCTTT. Protein product: CAWRGEGTEAFF.

This clone has only one observation. This same CDR3 is encoded by further DNA sequences in the sample. The chain uses TRBV19 and TRBJ1-2; D is possibly TRBD1 (5 bases). Per the germline V gene, CDR1 is LNHDA and CDR2 is SQIVND (reference sequence). Trimming shortened V by 0 bases and J by 3 bases, and 8 bases separated the two germline ends. There are 14 residues in the CDR3. CDR3 sequence reads: CASSIDPRDYGYTF. The CDR3 DNA sequence: TGTGCCAGTAGTATAGATCCCAGGGACTATGGCTACACCTTC.